A selection of T cell receptor beta chains follows, all from one sample in a study of blood T cell repertoires in COVID-19. Sequenced by immunoSEQ multiplex PCR; TCRdb stores in-frame clones only, minus some. The table lists 70,000 to 85,000 clones, approximately 82% of them singletons. Sequences were obtained from peripheral blood. The source is a man in his fifties or sixties with acute or convalescent COVID-19. Both conserved end residues are part of each CDR3. Each record gives: V gene, J gene, CDR3 length, D gene, clone size, CDR3 protein, CDR3 DNA. The D gene is left open where the match is weak. Clone size is given for some rows only: seen once, a few or many times, or a class if the clone is expanded.

TRBV6-5	TRBJ2-7	14	TRBD1	-	CASSTSGGSGEQYF	TGTGCCAGCAGTACTTCAGGGGGATCGGGCGAGCAGTACTTC
TRBV5-1	TRBJ1-2	14	TRBD1	-	CASSGTAGGYGYTF	TGCGCCAGCAGTGGGACAGCCGGCGGCTATGGCTACACCTTC
TRBV24-1	TRBJ1-2	14	-	-	CATHGVQGNYGYTF	TGTGCCACCCACGGAGTACAGGGCAACTATGGCTACACCTTC
TRBV27	TRBJ2-7	15	-	-	CASSLSPLYSYEQYF	TGTGCCAGCAGTTTATCCCCCCTTTACAGCTACGAGCAGTACTTC
TRBV6-2/TRBV6-3	TRBJ1-3	14	-	-	CASSYDLSGVLIYF	TGTGCCAGCAGTTACGACTTGTCCGGAGTCTTAATATATTTT
TRBV11-3	TRBJ2-5	16	TRBD2	-	CASSPGLAGEIETQYF	TGTGCCAGCAGCCCGGGACTAGCGGGAGAGATAGAGACCCAGTACTTC
TRBV9	TRBJ2-5	15	TRBD1	few	CASSATGGTRETQYF	TGTGCCAGCAGCGCGACAGGGGGTACAAGAGAGACCCAGTACTTC
TRBV5-4	TRBJ2-5	15	TRBD2	-	CASSFGGGGQETQYF	TGTGCCAGCTCCTTTGGCGGCGGGGGGCAAGAGACCCAGTACTTC
TRBV5-6	TRBJ1-6	17	-	-	CASRNLRAGSYNSPLHF	TGTGCCAGCAGGAACCTCAGGGCAGGCTCCTATAATTCACCCCTCCACTTT
TRBV25-1	TRBJ1-1	11	-	-	CASRGETEAFF	TGTGCCAGCCGGGGAGAAACTGAAGCTTTCTTT
TRBV2	TRBJ1-2	15	TRBD1	-	CASSEARTGDYGYTF	TGTGCCAGCAGTGAAGCACGGACAGGGGACTATGGCTACACCTTC
TRBV6-6	TRBJ2-7	11	-	-	CASNGRQVQYF	TGTGCCAGCAACGGCAGGCAGGTCCAGTACTTC
TRBV12-3/TRBV12-4	TRBJ2-7	12	-	-	CASRRTGLEQYF	TGTGCCAGCAGGCGAACAGGGCTCGAGCAGTACTTC
TRBV3-1/TRBV3-2	TRBJ2-2	17	TRBD1	-	CASSQDSRDRGTGELFF	TGTGCCAGCAGCCAAGATTCTCGGGACAGGGGTACCGGGGAGCTGTTTTTT
TRBV6-1	TRBJ1-3	15	TRBD1	-	CASSEYGTALGSIYF	TGTGCCAGCAGTGAATACGGGACAGCCTTAGGGTCCATATATTTT
TRBV7-2	TRBJ1-4	14	-	-	CASSLSRVDEKLFF	TGTGCCAGCAGCTTATCGAGGGTAGACGAAAAACTGTTTTTT
TRBV10-1	TRBJ2-7	15	TRBD1	-	CASSGAGDRDYEQYF	TGCGCCAGCAGCGGGGCGGGGGACAGGGATTACGAGCAGTACTTC
TRBV19	TRBJ1-5	15	-	few	CASSIFTQGNQPQHF	TGTGCCAGTAGTATCTTCACCCAGGGTAATCAGCCCCAGCATTTT
TRBV28	TRBJ2-1	22	TRBD1	-	CASIRLRGQEPPGESRYNEQFF	TGTGCCAGCATCCGGCTCAGGGGGCAGGAGCCACCGGGCGAATCCCGGTACAATGAGCAGTTCTTC
TRBV7-2	TRBJ2-4	14	-	once	CASSLYGVGDIQYF	TGTGCCAGCAGCTTATATGGTGTAGGGGACATTCAGTACTTC
TRBV4-2	TRBJ1-5	16	-	few	CASSQGGGFSNQPQHF	TGTGCCAGCAGCCAAGGGGGAGGGTTCTCCAATCAGCCCCAGCATTTT
TRBV2	TRBJ2-2	13	-	once	CASRVNFQGELFF	TGTGCCAGCAGGGTCAATTTTCAGGGGGAGCTGTTTTTT
TRBV4-1	TRBJ2-3	15	-	few	CASSQGPGGTDTQYF	TGCGCCAGCAGCCAAGGCCCGGGGGGCACAGATACGCAGTATTTT
TRBV7-8	TRBJ2-1	15	TRBD1	-	CASSLLLTGYNEQFF	TGTGCCAGCAGCCTCCTCTTGACAGGGTACAATGAGCAGTTCTTC
TRBV7-2	TRBJ2-7	13	TRBD1	-	CASSPGQGREQYF	TGTGCCAGCAGCCCTGGACAGGGAAGAGAGCAGTACTTC
TRBV18	TRBJ2-1	15	-	-	CASSPGIGNGGEQFF	TGTGCCAGCTCACCTGGGATCGGGAATGGAGGTGAGCAGTTCTTC
TRBV5-4	TRBJ2-3	15	TRBD2	-	CASSSAGGGTDTQYF	TGTGCCAGCAGCTCGGCGGGAGGGGGGACAGATACGCAGTATTTT
TRBV5-8	TRBJ2-5	14	-	once	CASSTRRGTETQYF	TGTGCCAGCAGCACAAGGCGAGGCACAGAGACCCAGTACTTC
TRBV6-5	TRBJ1-3	12	-	-	CASTSAGNTIYF	TGTGCCAGCACTAGTGCTGGAAACACCATATATTTT
TRBV5-1	TRBJ2-7	14	TRBD1	-	CASSLEGALGEQYF	TGCGCCAGCAGCTTGGAGGGGGCTCTGGGTGAGCAGTACTTC
TRBV5-1	TRBJ2-5	14	TRBD2	few	CASSNPQSGRTQYF	TGCGCCAGCAGTAACCCCCAGAGCGGGAGGACCCAGTACTTC
TRBV7-2	TRBJ2-7	12	-	-	CASSPQEGEQYF	TGTGCCAGCAGCCCCCAGGAGGGGGAGCAGTACTTC
TRBV2	TRBJ2-1	14	-	-	CASKETASYNEQFF	TGTGCCAGCAAGGAGACAGCGTCCTACAATGAGCAGTTCTTC
TRBV27	TRBJ1-1	14	TRBD1	-	CASSLQGGNTEAFF	TGTGCCAGCAGTTTACAGGGGGGGAACACTGAAGCTTTCTTT
TRBV27	TRBJ1-2	17	TRBD1	-	CASSSRDGQGRLGGYTF	TGTGCCAGCAGTTCGAGAGATGGACAGGGACGGTTGGGTGGCTACACCTTC
TRBV9	TRBJ1-4	14	TRBD1	-	CASSTGGAGEKLFF	TGTGCCAGCAGCACAGGGGGCGCGGGTGAAAAACTGTTTTTT
TRBV6-4	TRBJ2-2	15	TRBD2	-	CASRTSYQNTGELFF	TGTGCCAGTAGGACTAGCTATCAGAACACCGGGGAGCTGTTTTTT
TRBV3-1/TRBV3-2	TRBJ1-2	17	-	-	CASSQDPLTGGNYGYTF	TGTGCCAGCAGCCAAGATCCCCTCACGGGAGGGAATTATGGCTACACCTTC